The clone carrying this T cell receptor (beta chain) was observed a single time. TCRdb keeps only in-frame clones here, not all; method: immunoSEQ multiplex PCR. The table records some 89,000 clones, 80% to 90% of them present only once. The CDR3 is 13 amino acids. Trimming took off 3 bases at V and 1 base at J, with 6 bases between the two ends. The germline V gene encodes CDR1 SGHTA and CDR2 FQGNSA. The data are from a study of OX40 agonist ivuxolimab in advanced cancers. Sequencing used CD4+ or CD8+ T cells sorted from blood, obtained in a trial of the OX40 agonist ivuxolimab. The receptor's source is an adult with an advanced solid tumor such as melanoma, head and neck, liver or kidney cancer. V usage is TRBV7-2 and J usage is TRBJ1-1; D ambiguous. The CDR3 spells CASSFNWNTEAFF. The CDR3 region has the DNA TGTGCCAGCAGCTTTAATTGGAACACTGAAGCTTTCTTT.